The 28 T cell receptor beta chains presented below share a single source sample, sequenced in a study of radiotherapy plus CTLA-4 blockade in lung cancer. The repertoire was sequenced with immunoSEQ multiplex PCR; TCRdb's copy has only in-frame clones and lacks some. This sample has some 71,000 clones, with 70% to 80% found just once. Specimen: peripheral blood, collected from a patient treated with radiotherapy plus ipilimumab. The source is a human donor with non-small cell lung cancer whose response to radiotherapy plus ipilimumab could not be evaluated. Some clones in this sample may be carry-over from other donors' samples.

The chain recombines TRBV5-1 with TRBJ2-3, with TRBD2 matching over 11 bases. Germline V gene lookup returns CDR1 SGHRS and CDR2 YFSETQ. Unmatched junction bases numbered 5, after V lost 0 bases and J lost 5 bases. The CDR3 contains 16 residues. The CDR3 bases are TGCGCCAGCAGCTTGGGAATAGCGGGGGGGCAAGATACGCAGTATTTT. This encodes CASSLGIAGGQDTQYF.

This sequence joins TRBV28 and TRBJ2-7; possible D gene TRBD2, 7 bases. The germline CDR1 and CDR2 sequences are MDHEN and SYDVKM. CDR3 length equals 13 residues. Trimming pared 5 bases from V and 0 bases from J, leaving 8 bases between. The CDR3 protein is CASSRGASYEQYF. The CDR3 coding sequence is TGTGCCAGCAGTCGGGGGGCCTCCTACGAGCAGTACTTC.

For this clone: The sample contains more than one DNA sequence encoding this CDR3. The V gene is TRBV6-5, the J gene TRBJ2-7, with 11 positions matching TRBD1. The CDR3 is 15 residues long. The germline gives CDR1 MNHEY, CDR2 SVGAGI. Trimming at V came to 4 bases and at J to 1 base, leaving 3 bases not matched to a gene. In DNA form, the CDR3 reads TGTGCCAGCAGTTCCGGGACAGGGGGTTCCTACGAGCAGTACTTC. It specifies CASSSGTGGSYEQYF.

This rearrangement joins TRBV6-5 to TRBJ1-1; D call uncertain. V was shortened by 7 bases and J by 0 bases, with 9 bases between the two germline ends. CDR1 MNHEY and CDR2 SVGAGI come from the germline V gene. This CDR3 spans 13 amino acids. CDR3 sequence (DNA): TGTGCCAGCACCACGGGTGTGAACACTGAAGCTTTCTTT. Translation gives CASTTGVNTEAFF.

This chain joins TRBV11-2 and TRBJ2-1; 7 positions match TRBD2. The germline V gene encodes CDR1 SGHAT and CDR2 FQNNGV. The CDR3 sequence is 15 residues long. J was trimmed by 8 bases and V by 5 bases; bases with no gene match: 12. The CDR3 here is CASSPGGLPWDEQFF. The DNA of the CDR3 is TGTGCCAGCAGCCCGGGGGGACTCCCCTGGGATGAGCAGTTCTTC.

The V gene is TRBV7-9, the J gene TRBJ1-6; 12 nucleotides line up with TRBD1. This CDR3 comprises 16 residues. J gave up 6 bases and V 3 bases, and 3 bases lay outside the gene matches. Germline CDR1 SEHNR, CDR2 FQNEAQ (reference sequence). Here the CDR3 reads CASSLGTGGINSPLHF. In DNA, the CDR3 is TGTGCCAGCAGCTTGGGGACAGGGGGCATTAATTCACCCCTCCACTTT.

This clone occurred once. This rearrangement joins TRBV7-2 to TRBJ1-5; D not certain. This CDR3 contains 12 residues. Germline V CDR1 and CDR2: SGHTA, FQGNSA. The V gene lost 5 bases and the J gene lost 4 bases, with 6 bases spanning the gap. In DNA, the CDR3 is TGTGCCAGCAGCACCGGGAATCAGCCCCAGCATTTT. This sequence encodes CASSTGNQPQHF.

This clone was counted only a few times. This chain uses TRBV2 with TRBJ2-7, with TRBD1 matching over 9 bases. This CDR3 region has 15 residues. The ends lost 7 bases at V and 1 base at J; junction bases unmatched: 8. From germline, CDR1 is SNHLY and CDR2 FYNNEI. The CDR3 nucleotides read TGTGCCAGCAATCCAGGACAGGGGAATTCCTACGAGCAGTACTTC. Translation gives CASNPGQGNSYEQYF.

This chain connects TRBV6-5 to TRBJ2-3; 8 nucleotides line up with TRBD2. Germline V lookup: CDR1 MNHEY, CDR2 SVGAGI. The CDR3 is made up of 15 amino acids. The V gene end was trimmed by 5 bases and the J gene end by 4 bases; junction bases not matched to a gene: 8. DNA of the CDR3: TGTGCCAGCAGTCCCCCTGGACTAGCCCCAGATACGCAGTATTTT. It is translated as CASSPPGLAPDTQYF.

This sequence joins TRBV27 and TRBJ2-1; the match to TRBD2 covers 7 bases. The CDR3 consists of 17 residues. Losses at the gene ends were 0 bases for V and 4 bases for J; bases not matched to a gene: 9. Germline loops: CDR1 MNHEY, CDR2 SMNVEV (reference sequence). CDR3 bases: TGTGCCAGCAGTTTATCGCCCGGGACGGGGGGTTACAATGAGCAGTTCTTC. Protein product: CASSLSPGTGGYNEQFF.

V gene TRBV28 combines with J gene TRBJ2-7, with D possibly matching TRBD2 (6 bases). In germline, CDR1 is MDHEN, CDR2 SYDVKM. CDR3 length: 15 amino acids. Trimming cost V 5 bases and J 2 bases, with 16 bases left between them. The CDR3 region has the DNA TGTGCCAGCAGTCCTTATTTCGGGAGCACCTACGAGCAGTACTTC. The encoded protein is CASSPYFGSTYEQYF.

This sequence joins TRBV5-1 and TRBJ2-2; 8 nucleotides line up with TRBD2. The V gene's germline CDR1 is SGHRS and CDR2 YFSETQ. CDR3 length: 17 amino acids. V trimming: 4 bases; J trimming: 7 bases; junction bases outside the gene matches: 15. The CDR3 region has the DNA TGCGCCAGCAGCCCGTCCGTGGGCGGGGGGATCCGCGGGGAGCTGTTTTTT. It yields the protein CASSPSVGGGIRGELFF.

This clone was detected only once. The CDR3 sequence is CASSPTSGSYEQYF. CDR3 coding DNA: TGTGCCAGCTCACCCACTAGCGGGTCCTACGAGCAGTACTTC. The chain joins TRBV18 to TRBJ2-7; 9 nucleotides agree with TRBD2. The CDR3 consists of 14 residues. V was pared by 3 bases and J by 1 base, with 1 base of the junction left unmatched. Germline V gene lookup returns CDR1 KGHSH and CDR2 LQKENI.

This chain links TRBV5-1 with TRBJ2-7; the match to TRBD1 covers 7 bases. The CDR3 is 16 amino acids. V shed 0 bases, J shed 2 bases, and the junction held 8 bases outside the gene matches. CDR1 is SGHRS and CDR2 is YFSETQ in the germline V gene. CDR3 loop: CASSLGGQENTYEQYF. The CDR3 DNA reads as TGCGCCAGCAGCTTGGGAGGACAGGAGAATACCTACGAGCAGTACTTC.

Only a few counts were recorded for this clone. The rearrangement links TRBV4-1 to TRBJ1-1; D is unclear. CDR1 and CDR2 from the germline V gene are MGHRA and YSYEKL. This CDR3 has 13 residues. The V gene lost 1 base and the J gene lost 2 bases, with 5 bases spanning the gap. The CDR3, as DNA: TGCGCCAGCAGCCAAGGACACAACACTGAAGCTTTCTTT. Encoded protein: CASSQGHNTEAFF.

V is TRBV9 and J is TRBJ1-6; 8 bases agree with TRBD1. The junction had 10 bases not matched to a gene; V was cut back by 4 bases and J by 4 bases. Germline V gene lookup returns CDR1 SGDLS and CDR2 YYNGEE. CDR3 length: 17 residues. The CDR3 spells CASSPGQGFTYNSPLHF. Here the CDR3 DNA reads TGTGCCAGCAGCCCCGGACAGGGATTTACATATAATTCACCCCTCCACTTT.

V is TRBV2 and J is TRBJ1-3; D is undetermined. CDR1 is SNHLY, CDR2 FYNNEI, per germline. This CDR3 is 12 amino acids long. The V gene lost 6 bases and the J gene lost 4 bases, with 7 bases spanning the gap. The CDR3 reads CASSALGNTIYF. For the CDR3, the DNA is TGTGCCAGCAGCGCACTCGGAAACACCATATATTTT.

The J gene is TRBJ2-1, the V gene TRBV5-6; 8 bases match TRBD2. CDR3 length equals 15 residues. Germline lookup yields CDR1 SGHDT and CDR2 YYEEEE. Unmatched junction bases numbered 6, after V lost 3 bases and J lost 4 bases. CDR3 sequence: CASSSEAGGYNEQFF. The CDR3 DNA is TGTGCCAGCAGCTCCGAGGCGGGAGGTTACAATGAGCAGTTCTTC.

The chain's CDR3 is CASSLDRVNYGYTF. The CDR3 nucleotides are TGTGCCAGCAGCTTAGACAGGGTTAACTATGGCTACACCTTC. The rearrangement links TRBV5-4 to TRBJ1-2; TRBD1 matches 7 bases. CDR3 size: 14 residues. After removal of 2 bases from V and 1 base from J, the junction contained 2 bases not matched to a gene. The V gene's germline CDR1 is SGHNT and CDR2 YYREEE (reference sequence).

This clone appeared a single time. V is TRBV27 and J is TRBJ1-4, with D perhaps TRBD1 (5 bases). The ends were cut back, 2 bases at V and 3 bases at J, with 13 bases in the middle. The CDR3 length is 16 residues. The germline V gene has CDR1 MNHEY and CDR2 SMNVEV (reference sequence). The CDR3 coding sequence is TGTGCCAGCAGTTTAACCCCCCGGGGGGCTAATGAAAAACTGTTTTTT. Amino acids: CASSLTPRGANEKLFF.

DNA for the CDR3: TGTGCCAGCAGCTTACCCCTAGCGGGGTACCAAGAGACCCAGTACTTC. This codes for CASSLPLAGYQETQYF. The gene calls are TRBV7-9 and TRBJ2-5; TRBD2 matches 9 bases. The CDR3 sequence is 16 residues long. Germline V gene lookup returns CDR1 SEHNR and CDR2 FQNEAQ (reference sequence). J lost 0 bases, V lost 2 bases, and 4 bases had no gene match.

This chain uses TRBV11-2 with TRBJ2-2; the match to TRBD2 covers 7 bases. Unmatched junction bases numbered 7, after V lost 5 bases and J lost 4 bases. The CDR3 covers 15 residues. Germline CDR1 is SGHAT and CDR2 is FQNNGV. CDR3 sequence reads: CASSDLGGSTGELFF. CDR3 nucleotide sequence: TGTGCCAGCAGCGACTTGGGGGGGTCCACCGGGGAGCTGTTTTTT.

This clone was seen only a few times. A read error is the likely source, as a far larger clone sits one nucleotide away. Other DNA sequences in this specimen translate into the identical CDR3. The V and J genes are TRBV7-7 and TRBJ2-3; the match to TRBD1 covers 10 bases. The CDR3 is made up of 14 amino acids. Germline CDR1 reads SSHAT; CDR2 reads FNYEAQ (reference sequence). CDR3 in DNA: TGTGCTAGCAGCCCCGGGACAGGGGAAGTCACGCAGTATTTT. Translation: CASSPGTGEVTQYF.

The rearrangement joins TRBV11-2 to TRBJ2-1; D call uncertain. V was pared by 1 base and J by 3 bases, with 4 bases between. Per germline, CDR1 SGHAT and CDR2 FQNNGV. The CDR3 runs to 13 residues. DNA of the CDR3: TGTGCCAGCAGCTTAGTGAGCTACAATGAGCAGTTCTTC. Translation: CASSLVSYNEQFF. Full variable domain (rest looked up from reference TRBV11-2 and TRBJ2-1): EAGVAQSPRYKIIEKRQSVAFWCNPISGHATLYWYQQILGQGPKLLIQFQNNGVVDDSQLPKDRFSAERLKGVDSTLKIQPAKLEDSAVYLCASSLVSYNEQFFGPGTRLTVL.

The chain recombines TRBV29-1 with TRBJ2-3; D unresolved. The germline V and J ends were trimmed by 0 bases and 7 bases, with 14 bases remaining between them. Germline CDR1 reads SQVTM; CDR2 reads ANQGSEA. This CDR3 has 14 amino acids. CDR3 amino acids: CSVEDSRPANTQYF. CDR3 DNA sequence: TGCAGCGTTGAAGACAGCCGCCCAGCGAATACGCAGTATTTT.

The chain employs TRBV4-1 and TRBJ1-5; tentatively, D is TRBD1 (5 bases). Germline V CDR1 and CDR2: MGHRA, YSYEKL. The CDR3 sequence is 15 residues long. V dropped 0 bases and J dropped 4 bases, with 10 bases sitting between them. The CDR3 DNA follows: TGCGCCAGCAGCCAAGATCTGGGGGGAAATCAGCCCCAGCATTTT. Translating it yields CASSQDLGGNQPQHF.

This clone has a handful of counts. This chain links TRBV12-5 with TRBJ1-1; 8 bases are shared with TRBD1. V was pared by 1 base and J by 1 base, with 5 bases of the junction left unmatched. The CDR3 totals 16 residues. Germline assignment: CDR1 LGHNT and CDR2 FRNRAP. The CDR3 loop is CASGLGAGGANTEAFF. In DNA, the CDR3 is TGTGCTAGTGGTTTGGGGGCAGGGGGCGCGAACACTGAAGCTTTCTTT.

J is TRBJ2-7 and V is TRBV11-2; D remains unclear. CDR1 and CDR2 from the germline V gene are SGHAT and FQNNGV. This CDR3 is built from 15 residues. Trimming left V 1 base short and J 0 bases short, with 10 bases between. In nucleotides, the CDR3 is TGTGCCAGCAGCTTAGCCTTTGGGCGCTCCTACGAGCAGTACTTC. Amino acids: CASSLAFGRSYEQYF.